This T cell receptor beta chain was recovered during a study of identical twins. TCRdb re-derived calls from the 5' RACE reads in MiXCR, one entry per CDR3 protein. This sample yields about 200,000 distinct CDR3 sequences, of which more than 15% are seen a single time; 40% belongs to the top ten. The germline V gene encodes CDR1 MNHEY and CDR2 SVGAGI. V trimming: 3 bases; J trimming: 0 bases; junction bases outside the gene matches: 3. This CDR3 has 15 residues. This clonotype has only a few counts. This same sample was also part of a study on T cells expressing NK-cell markers.

The receptor was isolated from a young woman in good health. The chain uses TRBV6-5 and TRBJ2-7; 9 nucleotides align to TRBD2. The sequenced sample consisted of CD8+ T cells sorted from blood. CDR3 sequence reads: CASSYGSGSSYEQYF. In DNA form, the CDR3 reads TGTGCCAGCAGTTATGGTAGCGGGAGCTCCTACGAGCAGTACTTC.